Shown below are 20 T cell receptor beta chains from a single sample sequenced in a study of Ad26.COV2.S vaccination and SARS-CoV-2 variants. Sequencing was performed with immunoSEQ multiplex PCR; in TCRdb, only in-frame clones are kept and a portion is missing. The data hold roughly 350,000 clones, with over 75% observed a single time. Treatment denoted: around 19 received Ad26.COV2.S at low or high dose, single or two shots; about 5 received placebo; per-sample allocation not given. At day 63 after the first vaccine or placebo injection, samples were drawn. The starting material was peripheral blood, obtained in a trial of Ad26.COV2.S vaccine versus placebo. The receptors were gathered from a person between 18 and 65 years old who received the Ad26.COV2.S COVID-19 vaccine or a placebo.

This chain joins TRBV7-3 and TRBJ2-3; maybe TRBD1 (5 bases). Germline CDR1 reads SGHTA; CDR2 reads FQGTGA. V was shortened by 6 bases and J by 2 bases, with 18 bases between the two germline ends. This CDR3 comprises 16 residues. CDR3 in DNA: TGTGCCAGCAGTCAAGGGGCTTTGGTTATCACAGATACGCAGTATTTT. The encoded protein is CASSQGALVITDTQYF.

V is TRBV10-3 and J is TRBJ2-7; no definite D call. CDR1 and CDR2 (germline): ENHRY, SYGVKD. V lost 5 bases and J lost 0, with 11 bases in between. CDR3 length equals 14 residues. CDR3 sequence: CAISPAESSYEQYF. The CDR3 DNA follows: TGTGCCATCAGTCCTGCAGAGAGCTCCTACGAGCAGTACTTC.

The chain links TRBV27 to TRBJ1-5; D is ambiguous. CDR3 length equals 16 residues. Germline V gives CDR1 MNHEY, CDR2 SMNVEV (reference sequence). V lost 5 bases and J lost 0, with 14 bases in between. CDR3 DNA sequence: TGTGCCAGCAGTCCACTCTCGGGGTATAGCAATCAGCCCCAGCATTTT. Its protein is CASSPLSGYSNQPQHF.

This CDR3 reads CSVGEGPYEQYF. The CDR3 region has the DNA TGCAGCGTAGGGGAGGGGCCCTACGAGCAGTACTTC. The V gene is TRBV29-1, the J gene TRBJ2-7; TRBD2 agrees at 7 bases. The germline V gene has CDR1 SQVTM and CDR2 ANQGSEA. This CDR3 is built from 12 residues. V gave up 6 bases and J gave up 2 bases; unmatched junction bases: 4.

The chain uses TRBV29-1 and TRBJ1-2; TRBD1 is a possible D gene (6 bases). The CDR3 totals 12 residues. CDR1 and CDR2 from the germline V gene are SQVTM and ANQGSEA. Between the trimmed V and J ends, which lost 6 bases and 8 bases, there was a span of 16 bases. The chain's CDR3 is CSVDSAVGGYTF. The CDR3 DNA follows: TGCAGCGTGGACAGCGCTGTGGGCGGCTACACCTTC. The full variable domain, rest sourced from reference TRBV29-1 and TRBJ1-2, is SAVISQKPSRDICQRGTSLTIQCQVDSQVTMMFWYRQQPGQSLTLIATANQGSEATYESGFVIDKFPISRPNLTFSTLTVSNMSPEDSSIYLCSVDSAVGGYTFGSGTRLTVV.

This clone was counted once. The chain carries TRBV19 and TRBJ2-1; 8 positions match TRBD2. This CDR3 has 18 residues. Trimming removed 8 bases from V and 5 bases from J; junction bases left unmatched: 20. Germline loops: CDR1 LNHDA, CDR2 SQIVND (reference sequence). CDR3 sequence (DNA): TGTGCCAGTTGCGATCGGGGGGGTAACCTACAATTTAACAATGAGCAGTTCTTC. It translates to CASCDRGGNLQFNNEQFF.

The rearrangement uses TRBV3-1 (or the pseudogene TRBV3-2) and TRBJ2-3; D gene uncertain. The V and J ends lost 4 bases and 0 bases respectively, with 5 bases between them. The germline V gene has CDR1 LGHDT and CDR2 YNNKEL (reference sequence). There are 13 residues in the CDR3. As DNA, the CDR3 is TGTGCCAGCAGCCTTTTTAGCACAGATACGCAGTATTTT. It encodes CASSLFSTDTQYF.

The chain has TRBV5-6 and TRBJ1-1; D is unclear. This CDR3 spans 13 amino acids. The V end lost 3 bases, the J end lost 6 bases, and 12 bases lay between the germline ends. The germline gives CDR1 SGHDT, CDR2 YYEEEE. CDR3 loop: CASSSPVVAEAFF. In DNA form, the CDR3 reads TGTGCCAGCAGCTCCCCGGTGGTGGCTGAAGCTTTCTTT.

The chain combines TRBV6-5 with TRBJ2-1, with D unclear. This CDR3 has 14 amino acids. The V gene's germline CDR1 is MNHEY and CDR2 SVGAGI. Trimming stripped 2 bases from V and 1 base from J, with 6 bases between. CDR3 nucleotide sequence: TGTGCCAGCAGTTACCGCAGTTCCTACAATGAGCAGTTCTTC. Its protein product is CASSYRSSYNEQFF.

The chain links TRBV13 to TRBJ1-2, with 10 bases fitting TRBD1. This CDR3 spans 14 amino acids. V trimming: 10 bases; J trimming: 4 bases; junction bases outside the gene matches: 9. Germline V gene sequence: CDR1 PRHDT, CDR2 FYEKMQ (reference sequence). The CDR3 DNA follows: TGTGCCAACCGGGACAGGGGATCGTCCTATGGCTACACCTTC. The encoded protein is CANRDRGSSYGYTF.

The chain joins TRBV11-1 to TRBJ1-6; D ambiguous. The CDR3 loop spans 16 amino acids. CDR1 and CDR2 from the germline V gene are SGHAT and FQDESV (reference sequence). V lost 7 bases, J lost 0 bases, and 13 bases lay in between. The CDR3 nucleotides are TGTGCCAGCAACAACGGAGCGAGCTCCTATAATTCACCCCTCCACTTT. As protein: CASNNGASSYNSPLHF.

J is TRBJ1-4 and V is TRBV27; 9 bases fit TRBD1. The CDR3 loop spans 14 amino acids. Germline V gene sequence: CDR1 MNHEY, CDR2 SMNVEV (reference sequence). Trimming cost V 3 bases and J 10 bases; bases outside gene matches: 6. The DNA for the CDR3 is TGTGCCAGCAGTTTCGGACAGGGGAGGGCAAAACTGTTTTTT. It is translated as CASSFGQGRAKLFF.

The chain uses TRBV7-9 and TRBJ2-4; D remains unclear. The CDR3 has 12 amino acids. V dropped 0 bases and J dropped 3 bases, with 0 bases sitting between them. Germline CDR1 is SEHNR and CDR2 is FQNEAQ (reference sequence). The CDR3 region is CASSLAKNIQYF. For the CDR3, the DNA is TGTGCCAGCAGCTTAGCCAAAAACATTCAGTACTTC.

The chain uses TRBV4-2 and TRBJ1-4, with a weak D call TRBD1 (5 bases). There are 16 residues in the CDR3. V gave up 1 base and J gave up 6 bases, with 15 bases separating them. Germline V gene data show CDR1 as LGHNA and CDR2 as YNFKEQ. DNA for the CDR3: TGTGCCAGCAGCCAAGGTTCGGGGGGAGGTTATGAAAAACTGTTTTTT. It translates to CASSQGSGGGYEKLFF.

The chain combines TRBV4-2 with TRBJ2-6; unclear D gene. The germline CDR1 and CDR2 sequences are LGHNA and YNFKEQ. Trimming took 0 bases from V and 2 from J, leaving 8 bases between them. This CDR3 is 16 amino acids long. This chain's CDR3 is CASSQDKVTGANVLTF. The CDR3 bases are TGTGCCAGCAGCCAAGATAAGGTGACTGGGGCCAACGTCCTGACTTTC.

This clone has just a few counts. The chain couples TRBV19 to TRBJ1-6, with a weak D call TRBD1 (5 bases). The germline V gene has CDR1 LNHDA and CDR2 SQIVND (reference sequence). Trimming shortened V by 6 bases and J by 9 bases, and 15 bases separated the two germline ends. This CDR3 contains 14 residues. The CDR3 DNA is TGTGCCAGTAGGGCAGGGCCAACAGTTTCACCCCTCCACTTT. It codes for CASRAGPTVSPLHF.

CDR3 sequence (DNA): TGTGCCAGCAGTTTGGGTTCCACAGATACGCAGTATTTT. This sequence encodes CASSLGSTDTQYF. This chain connects TRBV28 to TRBJ2-3; D gene unclear. Looked up from germline, CDR1 is MDHEN and CDR2 is SYDVKM. This CDR3 contains 13 residues. Trimming removed 3 bases at V and 2 bases at J, with 6 bases between.

As regards this clone: Other DNA sequences in the same sample also yield this CDR3. The CDR3 DNA reads as TGTGCCAGCTCACCACCCGGGGAGCAGTTCTTC. Protein product: CASSPPGEQFF. The chain couples TRBV18 to TRBJ2-1, with no clear D. Trimming left V 0 bases short and J 10 bases short, with 4 bases between. This CDR3 region has 11 residues. CDR1 and CDR2 (germline): KGHSH, LQKENI.

The rearrangement links TRBV27 to TRBJ2-1; 7 bases fit TRBD1. The CDR3 consists of 16 residues. The J segment lost 4 bases and the V segment lost 6 bases, leaving 12 bases of the junction unmatched. Germline V gene lookup returns CDR1 MNHEY and CDR2 SMNVEV (reference sequence). CDR3 sequence: CASSFRTGAGYNEQFF. CDR3 sequence (DNA): TGTGCCAGCAGCTTTAGAACAGGGGCCGGTTACAATGAGCAGTTCTTC.

The gene calls are TRBV7-8 and TRBJ2-5; D is unclear. This CDR3 comprises 13 residues. Trimming removed 5 bases at V and 4 bases at J, with 11 bases between. Looked up from germline, CDR1 is SGHVS and CDR2 is FQNEAQ. The CDR3 here is CASSLTTGETQYF. The CDR3 nucleotides read TGTGCCAGCAGCCTTACGACCGGAGAGACCCAGTACTTC.